This is a list of T cell receptor beta chains from one sample in a study of T cell responses to AZD1222 COVID-19 vaccine. The data were produced by immunoSEQ multiplex PCR, yet TCRdb's version contains in-frame clones alone and is incomplete. This table holds 100,000 to 120,000 clones, just under 95% found once. The source was peripheral blood, collected on day 0 of AZD1222 vaccination. Receptors originate from an adult in good health. CDR3s include the opening cysteine and the closing phenylalanine or tryptophan. Each record gives: V gene, J gene, CDR3 length, clone size, CDR3 protein. Clone size is stated in some rows and not others, as once, few, many or a class when expanded.

v_gene: TRBV7-9; j_gene: TRBJ1-4; len: 16; abundance: NA; CDR3aa: CASSFRSRRYNEKLFF
v_gene: TRBV28; j_gene: TRBJ2-7; len: 13; abundance: NA; CDR3aa: CASSSRDSYEQYF
v_gene: TRBV5-1; j_gene: TRBJ2-2; len: 18; abundance: NA; CDR3aa: CASSLEGTSSPNTGELFF
v_gene: TRBV28; j_gene: TRBJ2-7; len: 14; abundance: NA; CDR3aa: CASSFRDSSYEQYF
v_gene: TRBV7-9; j_gene: TRBJ1-1; len: 12; abundance: NA; CDR3aa: CASSFRGSEAFF
v_gene: TRBV28; j_gene: TRBJ2-1; len: 14; abundance: once; CDR3aa: CALFPTGVYNEQFF
v_gene: TRBV29-1; j_gene: TRBJ2-5; len: 13; abundance: NA; CDR3aa: CSLGGAGSETQYF
v_gene: TRBV6-5; j_gene: TRBJ1-1; len: 14; abundance: NA; CDR3aa: CASRNRAGNTEAFF
v_gene: TRBV7-8; j_gene: TRBJ1-4; len: 13; abundance: NA; CDR3aa: CASSHRANEKLFF
v_gene: TRBV5-4; j_gene: TRBJ1-1; len: 15; abundance: NA; CDR3aa: CASSSSDRANTEAFF
v_gene: TRBV5-4; j_gene: TRBJ1-2; len: 14; abundance: NA; CDR3aa: CASSLFPGVDGYTF